This T cell receptor beta chain was recovered during a study of shared T cell receptors in the human thymus. TCRdb's table, derived via immunoSEQ multiplex PCR, lists solely in-frame clones and lacks some. The sample has hundreds of thousands of clones; about 87% are singletons. The V segment lost 3 bases and the J segment 4 bases; nucleotides outside the gene matches: 9. Germline-derived CDR1 and CDR2 are KGHSH and LQKENI. There are 15 residues in the CDR3. The same sample was also used in a study of human thymus T cells. As that report states: Related work found strong thymic repertoire overlap between unrelated individuals.

The receptor's source is a boy in the first two years of life with a congenital heart defect. Sequencing was done on a sample of thymocytes. This chain connects TRBV18 to TRBJ2-7; 7 bases fit TRBD1. The CDR3 bases are TGTGCCAGCTCACCGGTGGGACAGATGGGGTACGAGCAGTACTTC. Residues: CASSPVGQMGYEQYF. Full variable domain (missing parts from reference TRBV18 and TRBJ2-7): NAGVMQNPRHLVRRRGQEARLRCSPMKGHSHVYWYRQLPEEGLKFMVYLQKENIIDESGMPKERFSAEFPKEGPSILRIQQVVRGDSAAYFCASSPVGQMGYEQYFGPGTRLTVT.